The 9 T cell receptor beta chains below all came from one sample that was sequenced in a study of blood T cells in healthy people across ages. A second roughly 6 to 11 cycle PCR used barcoded and J-beta primers. TCRdb recomputed calls from the 5' RACE reads with MiXCR, one row per CDR3 protein. The repertoire includes about 1.5 million distinct CDR3 sequences, 42% of them detected once, and roughly 7.9% sits in the top ten. Sequencing was performed on blood. These receptors all come from a woman between 18 and 30 years old in good health.

The rearrangement links TRBV10-3 to TRBJ1-2; TRBD1 matches 8 bases. This CDR3 contains 15 residues. Germline lookup yields CDR1 ENHRY and CDR2 SYGVKD. V shed 3 bases, J shed 4 bases, and the junction held 7 bases outside the gene matches. CDR3 in amino acids: CAISDRTGTGYGYTF. CDR3 DNA sequence: TGTGCCATCAGTGACCGGACAGGGACTGGCTATGGCTACACCTTC.

This clonotype was detected a few times. The gene calls are TRBV18 and TRBJ1-1; the D is unclear. Trimming removed 1 base from V and 7 bases from J, with 7 bases in between. The CDR3 is 12 residues long. Germline values: CDR1 KGHSH, CDR2 LQKENI. The chain's CDR3 is CASSPQGIEAFF. Here the CDR3 DNA reads TGTGCCAGCTCACCACAGGGTATTGAAGCTTTCTTT.

The V and J genes are TRBV7-9 and TRBJ2-5; D may be TRBD1 or TRBD2 (6 bases each). V was trimmed by 5 bases and J by 0 bases, leaving 13 bases between them. This CDR3 has 15 residues. The germline CDR1 and CDR2 sequences are SEHNR and FQNEAQ (reference sequence). The CDR3 region has the DNA TGTGCCAGCAGCCCCCGCGGGGACAACCAAGAGACCCAGTACTTC. This encodes CASSPRGDNQETQYF.

The rearrangement joins TRBV15 to TRBJ2-3, with 8 bases lining up with TRBD1. The length of the CDR3 is 15 residues. After removal of 9 bases from V and 0 bases from J, the junction contained 8 bases not matched to a gene. Germline V gene lookup returns CDR1 LNHNV and CDR2 YYDKDF (reference sequence). The CDR3 nucleotides are TGTGCCACGGGGGAGAACAGGGGGAGCACAGATACGCAGTATTTT. Encoded protein: CATGENRGSTDTQYF.

This clonotype was seen a handful of times. This sequence joins TRBV10-3 and TRBJ2-7, with unresolved D. V was trimmed by 2 bases and J by 2 bases, leaving 10 bases between them. CDR1 ENHRY and CDR2 SYGVKD come from the germline V gene. The CDR3 has 14 residues. CDR3 region: CAISEGHTTYEQYF. As DNA, the CDR3 is TGTGCCATCAGTGAGGGGCACACTACCTACGAGCAGTACTTC.

This clonotype was seen a handful of times. The rearrangement joins TRBV20-1 to TRBJ1-1; a weak D match, TRBD1 (5 bases). CDR3 size: 13 residues. Germline V gives CDR1 DFQATT, CDR2 SNEGSKA (reference sequence). Deletions cut 6 bases from V and 5 bases from J, with 16 bases between. The CDR3 sequence is CSALQVSRTEAFF. The DNA for the CDR3 is TGCAGTGCCCTACAGGTTTCGAGAACTGAAGCTTTCTTT.

The chain links TRBV27 to TRBJ2-1; tentatively, D is TRBD1 (6 bases). Trimming removed 2 bases at V and 10 bases at J, with 12 bases between. The germline V gene has CDR1 MNHEY and CDR2 SMNVEV (reference sequence). The CDR3 spans 13 residues. Here the CDR3 reads CASSLDRNYEQFF. The DNA for the CDR3 is TGTGCCAGCAGTTTAGACAGGAATTACGAGCAGTTCTTC.

This clonotype was found once. This chain connects TRBV28 to TRBJ2-7; TRBD2 aligns across 7 bases. V gave up 8 bases and J gave up 1 base; unmatched junction bases: 14. Looked up from germline, CDR1 is MDHEN and CDR2 is SYDVKM. This CDR3 has 16 amino acids. The CDR3 loop is CASPPSGGAGSYEQYF. The CDR3 DNA reads TGTGCCAGCCCTCCCTCGGGGGGAGCGGGTTCCTACGAGCAGTACTTC. The variable domain in full, with the rest retrieved from reference TRBV28 and TRBJ2-7, is DVKVTQSSRYLVKRTGEKVFLECVQDMDHENMFWYRQDPGLGLRLIYFSYDVKMKEKGDIPEGYSVSREKKERFSLILESASTNQTSMYLCASPPSGGAGSYEQYFGPGTRLTVT.

This chain links TRBV2 with TRBJ2-2, with 9 bases lining up with TRBD1. Germline-derived CDR1 and CDR2 are SNHLY and FYNNEI. The CDR3 totals 16 residues. V was clipped by 6 bases and J by 0 bases; unmatched bases: 5. This CDR3 is CASRPRQGANTGELFF. CDR3 nucleotide sequence: TGTGCCAGCAGGCCCCGACAGGGGGCGAACACCGGGGAGCTGTTTTTT.